Each of the 14 T cell receptor beta chains below was sequenced from the same sample in a study of T cells after yellow fever vaccination. Via MiXCR, TCRdb re-called the 5' RACE reads, giving one row per CDR3 protein. The data contain some 160,000 distinct CDR3 sequences, less than 9% of them singletons. Sequenced here: CD4+ T cells sorted from PBMCs, sampled around 5 days after the first yellow fever vaccination. The source of these receptors is a man in his late teens or twenties who received the YFV17D yellow fever vaccine.

This clonotype was detected many times. J is TRBJ2-4 and V is TRBV5-1, with no clear D. CDR1 and CDR2 (germline): SGHRS, YFSETQ. Trimming cost V 7 bases and J 3 bases, with 14 bases left between them. This CDR3 comprises 14 residues. The CDR3 DNA reads as TGCGCCAGCTCGGCTGGCGTTGGCAAAAACATTCAGTACTTC. Translated, it gives CASSAGVGKNIQYF.

This clonotype was counted many times. The genes are TRBV20-1 and TRBJ2-6, with TRBD1 matching 8 bases. There are 16 residues in the CDR3. Germline loops: CDR1 DFQATT, CDR2 SNEGSKA (reference sequence). V shed 5 bases and J 0 bases; nucleotides not matched to a gene: 6. The CDR3 DNA follows: TGCAGTGCTGCCCAGGGGGCGATCTCTGGGGCCAACGTCCTGACTTTC. Encoded protein: CSAAQGAISGANVLTF.

Only a few counts were recorded for this clonotype. The V and J genes are TRBV15 and TRBJ1-1; D gene unclear. The length of the CDR3 is 15 residues. The V gene lost 0 bases and the J gene lost 7 bases, with 15 bases spanning the gap. Germline CDR1 and CDR2: LNHNV and YYDKDF (reference sequence). CDR3 region: CATSRDPRARIEAFF. The CDR3 nucleotides are TGTGCCACCAGCAGAGATCCCAGAGCTAGGATTGAAGCTTTCTTT.

Ten or more counts support this clonotype. The V gene is TRBV20-1, the J gene TRBJ1-3; no clear D. The CDR3 is 13 residues long. Trimming took off 4 bases at V and 2 bases at J, with 9 bases between the two ends. CDR1 and CDR2 (germline): DFQATT, SNEGSKA (reference sequence). CDR3 DNA sequence: TGCAGTGCTACTCAGGTGGCTGGAAACACCATATATTTT. Amino acids: CSATQVAGNTIYF.

This clonotype was seen more than once but under ten times. The genes are TRBV12-3 or TRBV12-4 and TRBJ1-2; D is unresolved. V lost 2 bases to trimming and J lost 2 bases, with 9 bases between them. The CDR3 spans 14 residues. CDR3 region: CASSLRSPNYGYTF. The CDR3 DNA follows: TGTGCCAGCAGTTTACGGAGTCCCAACTATGGCTACACCTTC.

J is TRBJ2-5 and V is TRBV20-1; 8 positions agree with TRBD2. Germline values: CDR1 DFQATT, CDR2 SNEGSKA (reference sequence). The CDR3 runs 13 residues. J gave up 2 bases and V 5 bases, and 4 bases lay outside the gene matches. The CDR3 DNA reads TGCAGTGCTCAGCGGGGGCGACAAGAGACCCAGTACTTC. It is translated as CSAQRGRQETQYF.

This clonotype was recorded at least ten times. The J gene is TRBJ2-1, the V gene TRBV19, with 8 bases fitting TRBD1. With V trimmed by 4 bases and J by 4 bases, 3 bases remained unmatched. The CDR3 runs 14 residues. Germline CDR1 reads LNHDA; CDR2 reads SQIVND (reference sequence). CDR3 DNA sequence: TGTGCCAGTAGTAAGGACAGGGTTTACAATGAGCAGTTCTTC. It translates to CASSKDRVYNEQFF.

This clonotype has more than one count but fewer than ten. The V and J genes are TRBV5-1 and TRBJ1-2; 7 bases map to TRBD1. The junction had 9 bases not matched to a gene; V was cut back by 4 bases and J by 6 bases. This CDR3 is 14 amino acids long. Germline lookup yields CDR1 SGHRS and CDR2 YFSETQ. CDR3 amino acids: CASSTGEISDGYTF. The CDR3 nucleotides are TGCGCCAGCAGCACAGGGGAGATAAGCGATGGCTACACCTTC.

This clonotype was seen at least ten times. The rearrangement links TRBV20-1 to TRBJ2-3; D is uncertain. Trimming removed 6 bases at V and 4 bases at J, with 11 bases between. The germline V gene has CDR1 DFQATT and CDR2 SNEGSKA (reference sequence). The CDR3 is 12 amino acids. CDR3 sequence: CSAASGSDTQYF. The DNA for the CDR3 is TGCAGTGCCGCATCCGGTTCAGATACGCAGTATTTT.

This clonotype appeared many times. The chain has TRBV9 and TRBJ1-2; 10 nucleotides line up with TRBD1. This CDR3 has 15 residues. The V gene's germline CDR1 is SGDLS and CDR2 YYNGEE. Trimming at V came to 3 bases and at J to 6 bases, leaving 8 bases not matched to a gene. The CDR3 sequence is CASSAAGQGSNGYTF. The CDR3 DNA sequence: TGTGCCAGCAGCGCGGCGGGACAGGGGAGCAATGGCTACACCTTC.

This clonotype was recorded many times. V and J are TRBV7-2 and TRBJ2-1; D uncertain. Trimming stripped 7 bases from V and 0 bases from J, with 10 bases between. The CDR3 contains 14 residues. Germline CDR1 SGHTA, CDR2 FQGNSA. CDR3 region: CASITPRSYNEQFF. DNA for the CDR3: TGTGCCAGCATCACCCCCCGCTCCTACAATGAGCAGTTCTTC. The full variable domain, with the rest looked up from reference TRBV7-2 and TRBJ2-1, is GAGVSQSPSNKVTEKGKDVELRCDPISGHTALYWYRQSLGQGLEFLIYFQGNSAPDKSGLPSDRFSAERTGGSVSTLTIQRTQQEDSAVYLCASITPRSYNEQFFGPGTRLTVL.

This clonotype has a count of ten or more. This chain links TRBV3-1 with TRBJ2-5, with D perhaps TRBD2 (7 bases). The CDR3 runs to 12 residues. Germline V CDR1 and CDR2: LGHDT, YNNKEL (reference sequence). Trimming shortened V by 2 bases and J by 12 bases, and 13 bases separated the two germline ends. As DNA, the CDR3 is TGTGCCAGCAGCCAACCTGAGGGGGGGAAGTACTTC. Its protein is CASSQPEGGKYF.

This clonotype was seen ten or more times. The J gene is TRBJ2-5, the V gene TRBV15; D unresolved. Germline CDR1 is LNHNV and CDR2 is YYDKDF (reference sequence). This CDR3 comprises 13 residues. V gave up 2 bases and J gave up 5 bases, with 9 bases separating them. CDR3: CATSRQVQETQYF. The CDR3 DNA sequence: TGTGCCACCAGCAGACAGGTGCAGGAGACCCAGTACTTC.

The V gene is TRBV25-1, the J gene TRBJ2-3; D is undetermined. CDR3 length equals 13 residues. Germline loops: CDR1 MGHDK, CDR2 SYGVNS. Trimming cost V 3 bases and J 6 bases, with 10 bases left between them. This CDR3 is CASSDQAADTQYF. For the CDR3, the DNA is TGTGCCAGCAGTGACCAGGCGGCGGATACGCAGTATTTT.